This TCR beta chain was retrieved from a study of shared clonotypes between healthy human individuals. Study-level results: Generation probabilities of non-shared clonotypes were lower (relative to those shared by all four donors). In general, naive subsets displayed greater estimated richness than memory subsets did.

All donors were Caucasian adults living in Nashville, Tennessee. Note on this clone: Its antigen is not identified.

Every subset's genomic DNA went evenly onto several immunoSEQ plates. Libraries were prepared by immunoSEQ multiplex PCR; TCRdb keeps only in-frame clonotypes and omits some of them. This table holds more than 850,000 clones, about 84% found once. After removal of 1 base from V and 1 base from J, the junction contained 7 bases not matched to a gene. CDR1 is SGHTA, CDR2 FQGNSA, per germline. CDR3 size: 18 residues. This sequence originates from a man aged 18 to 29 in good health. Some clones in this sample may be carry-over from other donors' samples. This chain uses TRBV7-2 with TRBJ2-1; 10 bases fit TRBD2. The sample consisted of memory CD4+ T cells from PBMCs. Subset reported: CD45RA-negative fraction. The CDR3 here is CASSLVASGSFSYNEQFF. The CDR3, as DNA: TGTGCCAGCAGCTTAGTAGCTAGCGGGAGTTTTTCCTACAATGAGCAGTTCTTC.